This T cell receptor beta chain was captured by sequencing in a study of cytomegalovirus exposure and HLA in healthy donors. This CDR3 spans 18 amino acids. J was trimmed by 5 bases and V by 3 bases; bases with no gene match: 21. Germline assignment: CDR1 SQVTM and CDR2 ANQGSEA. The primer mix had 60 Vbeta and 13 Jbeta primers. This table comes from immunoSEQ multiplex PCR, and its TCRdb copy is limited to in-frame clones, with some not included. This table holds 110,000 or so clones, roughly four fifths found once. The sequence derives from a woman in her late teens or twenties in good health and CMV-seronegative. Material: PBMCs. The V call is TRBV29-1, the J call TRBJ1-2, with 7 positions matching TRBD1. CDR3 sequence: CSVEPFRDSTLGGYGYTF. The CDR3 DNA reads TGCAGCGTTGAGCCCTTCCGGGACAGCACTTTAGGGGGATATGGCTACACCTTC.